Shown below are 20 T cell receptor beta chains from a single sample sequenced in a study of blood T cell repertoires in COVID-19. Measured with immunoSEQ multiplex PCR; TCRdb has only the in-frame clones, and not every one. The data contain roughly 50,000 clones, approximately 85% of them singletons. Sample: peripheral blood. The receptors shown here come from an elderly woman with COVID-19, enrolled during active disease.

V usage is TRBV6-5 and J usage is TRBJ2-1; 8 bases fit TRBD1. After removal of 6 bases from V and 9 bases from J, the junction contained 10 bases not matched to a gene. CDR1 is MNHEY, CDR2 SVGAGI, per germline. The CDR3 contains 14 residues. CDR3 protein: CASRTGAAQGEQFF. The CDR3 DNA sequence: TGTGCCAGCAGGACAGGGGCCGCCCAGGGTGAGCAGTTCTTC.

This chain links TRBV27 with TRBJ2-7, with D perhaps matching TRBD2 (6 bases). V was shortened by 6 bases and J by 2 bases, with 17 bases between the two germline ends. This CDR3 region has 15 residues. Germline CDR1 reads MNHEY; CDR2 reads SMNVEV (reference sequence). CDR3 sequence: CASRRVGGGAYEQYF. The DNA of the CDR3 is TGTGCCAGCAGGAGGGTCGGGGGAGGAGCCTACGAGCAGTACTTC.

The chain uses TRBV15 and TRBJ2-1; 9 nucleotides line up with TRBD1. This CDR3 is built from 16 residues. V was pared by 1 base and J by 9 bases, with 10 bases of the junction left unmatched. The germline V gene encodes CDR1 LNHNV and CDR2 YYDKDF (reference sequence). This CDR3 reads CATSRGGTGSFAEQFF. In nucleotides, the CDR3 is TGTGCCACCAGCAGAGGCGGGACAGGGTCTTTCGCTGAGCAGTTCTTC. Drawing the rest from reference TRBV15 and TRBJ2-1, the complete variable domain is DAMVIQNPRYQVTQFGKPVTLSCSQTLNHNVMYWYQQKSSQAPKLLFHYYDKDFNNEADTPDNFQSRRPNTSFCFLDIRSPGLGDTAMYLCATSRGGTGSFAEQFFGPGTRLTVL.

The rearrangement uses TRBV18 and TRBJ2-3; no clear D gene. The CDR3 spans 13 residues. Germline V gene data show CDR1 as KGHSH and CDR2 as LQKENI. Trimming removed 1 base from V and 3 bases from J, with 5 bases in between. CDR3 nucleotides: TGTGCCAGCTCACCACGGCAAACAGATACGCAGTATTTT. It translates to CASSPRQTDTQYF.

V gene TRBV5-1 combines with J gene TRBJ2-7, with 9 positions matching TRBD1. Germline V gene lookup returns CDR1 SGHRS and CDR2 YFSETQ. V was pared by 4 bases and J by 4 bases, with 24 bases of the junction left unmatched. The CDR3 totals 20 residues. The CDR3 region is CASSVPTGTGPLGAAYEQYF. The DNA of the CDR3 is TGCGCCAGCAGCGTACCTACCGGGACAGGGCCCCTCGGGGCGGCTTACGAGCAGTACTTC.

The gene calls are TRBV19 and TRBJ2-1; no definite D call. This CDR3 comprises 13 residues. V was pared by 3 bases and J by 4 bases, with 7 bases between. In germline, CDR1 is LNHDA, CDR2 SQIVND (reference sequence). The CDR3 nucleotides are TGTGCCAGTAGTATGGGCAGTTACAATGAGCAGTTCTTC. Protein: CASSMGSYNEQFF.

V and J are TRBV21-1 and TRBJ1-3. TRBV21-1 is shown as a pseudogene. The CDR3 is 17 amino acids. The CDR3 protein is CASSRGVVGWRGNTIYF. The CDR3 DNA reads TGTGCCAGCAGCAGGGGGGTCGTTGGGTGGAGAGGAAACACCATATATTTT.

The DNA for the CDR3 is TGTGCCAGCAGCACGGAGGACAGGTTCGGTGAAAAACTGTTTTTT. It specifies CASSTEDRFGEKLFF. This rearrangement joins TRBV5-6 to TRBJ1-4; 7 bases are a match to TRBD1. The J segment lost 7 bases and the V segment lost 4 bases, leaving 10 bases of the junction unmatched. The CDR3 runs 15 residues. Germline CDR1 and CDR2: SGHDT and YYEEEE. Using reference TRBV5-6 and TRBJ1-4 for the parts outside the CDR3, the full variable domain is DAGVTQSPTHLIKTRGQQVTLRCSPKSGHDTVSWYQQALGQGPQFIFQYYEEEERQRGNFPDRFSGHQFPNYSSELNVNALLLGDSALYLCASSTEDRFGEKLFFGSGTQLSVL.

This chain joins TRBV7-7 and TRBJ2-2; no firm D call. Germline CDR1 and CDR2: SSHAT and FNYEAQ (reference sequence). The CDR3 length is 15 residues. With 5 bases removed from V and 0 bases from J, the gap between germline ends came to 10 bases. Written as DNA, the CDR3 is TGTGCCAGCAGCCCTGGCAGCGCGAACACCGGGGAGCTGTTTTTT. Translated: CASSPGSANTGELFF.

This clone was detected only once. The chain is built from TRBV7-2 and TRBJ1-1; the match to TRBD1 covers 7 bases. The length of the CDR3 is 14 residues. J gave up 7 bases and V 4 bases, and 9 bases lay outside the gene matches. CDR1 and CDR2 (germline): SGHTA, FQGNSA. The CDR3 DNA sequence: TGTGCCAGCAGCTCACGCCACGGGACAGATGAAGCTTTCTTT. The encoded protein is CASSSRHGTDEAFF.

The chain has TRBV28 and TRBJ1-4, with D unresolved. The ends were cut back, 3 bases at V and 5 bases at J, with 4 bases in the middle. Germline values: CDR1 MDHEN, CDR2 SYDVKM. The CDR3 contains 12 residues. In DNA, the CDR3 is TGTGCCAGCAGTTTCGTAAATGAAAAACTGTTTTTT. Residues: CASSFVNEKLFF. Filled out from reference TRBV28 and TRBJ1-4, the complete variable domain reads DVKVTQSSRYLVKRTGEKVFLECVQDMDHENMFWYRQDPGLGLRLIYFSYDVKMKEKGDIPEGYSVSREKKERFSLILESASTNQTSMYLCASSFVNEKLFFGSGTQLSVL.

The chain recombines TRBV24-1 with TRBJ1-5, with a weak D call TRBD1 (6 bases). Per germline, CDR1 KGHDR and CDR2 SFDVKD. The CDR3 runs to 16 residues. Trimming left V 2 bases short and J 1 base short, with 11 bases between. Here the CDR3 reads CATSDSPGESNQPQHF. Written as DNA, the CDR3 is TGTGCCACCAGTGATTCCCCAGGGGAGAGCAATCAGCCCCAGCATTTT.

This chain uses TRBV7-9 with TRBJ1-2, with 10 bases identical to TRBD1. J gave up 4 bases and V 4 bases, and 6 bases lay outside the gene matches. Germline V gene sequence: CDR1 SEHNR, CDR2 FQNEAQ (reference sequence). The CDR3 extends over 15 amino acids. The CDR3 loop reads CASSSQTGGFYGYTF. CDR3 nucleotide sequence: TGTGCCAGCAGCTCCCAGACAGGGGGCTTCTATGGCTACACCTTC.

The chain employs TRBV5-5 and TRBJ1-3, with D tentatively TRBD1 (5 bases). Trimming took off 4 bases at V and 2 bases at J, with 16 bases between the two ends. From germline, CDR1 is SGHKS and CDR2 YYEKEE (reference sequence). The CDR3 extends over 16 amino acids. As DNA, the CDR3 is TGTGCCAGCAGCCCCCCTCGGGGGGTAGCTGGAAACACCATATATTTT. Its translation: CASSPPRGVAGNTIYF.

The J gene is TRBJ1-5, the V gene TRBV10-3, with D perhaps TRBD1 (5 bases). The CDR3 consists of 12 residues. The germline V gene has CDR1 ENHRY and CDR2 SYGVKD. V gave up 10 bases and J gave up 7 bases, with 14 bases separating them. As DNA, the CDR3 is TGTGCCACCGGGGAGGGACGGCAGCCCCAGCATTTT. Translating it yields CATGEGRQPQHF.

There are a few counts of this clone. The rearrangement uses TRBV6-2 or TRBV6-3 and TRBJ1-2; D gene unclear. Trimming removed 0 bases from V and 4 bases from J, with 12 bases in between. Germline CDR1 is MNHEY and CDR2 is SVGEGT. The CDR3 has 15 residues. The CDR3 here is CASSYSGLLAYGYTF. CDR3 in DNA: TGTGCCAGCAGTTACTCGGGCCTCCTGGCCTATGGCTACACCTTC.

This CDR3 is CASSLAYKGGATDTQYF. The CDR3 DNA follows: TGTGCCAGCAGCTTAGCTTATAAGGGGGGGGCCACAGATACGCAGTATTTT. The V gene is TRBV7-2, the J gene TRBJ2-3; TRBD2 might be the D (7 bases). V lost 0 bases to trimming and J lost 2 bases, with 15 bases between them. Germline-derived CDR1 and CDR2 are SGHTA and FQGNSA. The CDR3 contains 17 residues.

The genes are TRBV18 and TRBJ1-1; possible D gene TRBD1, 5 bases. V was trimmed by 3 bases and J by 0 bases, leaving 17 bases between them. CDR1 is KGHSH, CDR2 LQKENI, per germline. The CDR3 length is 17 residues. The CDR3 bases are TGTGCCAGCTCACCCATTACCCCCGCAGGGATGAACACTGAAGCTTTCTTT. Translating gives CASSPITPAGMNTEAFF.

The chain combines TRBV4-1 with TRBJ1-1; TRBD1 is a possible D gene (6 bases). The CDR3 sequence is 15 residues long. V lost 3 bases and J lost 1, with 12 bases in between. CDR1 is MGHRA and CDR2 is YSYEKL in the germline V gene. The CDR3 region is CASSHWGGGNTEAFF. DNA of the CDR3: TGCGCCAGCAGCCACTGGGGGGGCGGGAACACTGAAGCTTTCTTT.

V gene TRBV5-8 combines with J gene TRBJ2-1; 9 bases are shared with TRBD1. CDR1 and CDR2 from the germline V gene are SGHTS and YDEGEE. CDR3 length equals 14 residues. With 4 bases clipped from V and 15 bases from J, the junction kept 14 bases outside the gene matches. Here the CDR3 reads CASSDRQGDQEGFF. Here the CDR3 DNA reads TGTGCCAGCAGCGATCGACAGGGGGACCAGGAGGGGTTCTTC.